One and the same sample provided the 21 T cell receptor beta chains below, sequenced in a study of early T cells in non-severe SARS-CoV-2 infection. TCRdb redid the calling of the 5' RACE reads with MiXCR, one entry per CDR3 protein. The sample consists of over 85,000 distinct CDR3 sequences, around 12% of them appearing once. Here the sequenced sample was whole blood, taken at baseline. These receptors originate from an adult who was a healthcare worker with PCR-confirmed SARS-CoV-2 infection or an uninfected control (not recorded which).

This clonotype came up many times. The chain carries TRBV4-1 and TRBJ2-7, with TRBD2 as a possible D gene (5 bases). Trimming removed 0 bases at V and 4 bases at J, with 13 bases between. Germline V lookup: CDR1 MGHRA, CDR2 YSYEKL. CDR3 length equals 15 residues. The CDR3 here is CASSQDSAVPYEQYF. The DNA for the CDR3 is TGCGCCAGCAGCCAAGATAGCGCAGTTCCGTACGAGCAGTACTTC.

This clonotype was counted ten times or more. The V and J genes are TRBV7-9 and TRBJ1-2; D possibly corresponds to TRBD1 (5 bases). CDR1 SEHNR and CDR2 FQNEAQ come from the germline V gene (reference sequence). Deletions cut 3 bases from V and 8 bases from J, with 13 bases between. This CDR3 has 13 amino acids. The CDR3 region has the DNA TGTGCCAGCAGCTTGGGGCAGGGAGGAGGCTACACCTTC. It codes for CASSLGQGGGYTF.

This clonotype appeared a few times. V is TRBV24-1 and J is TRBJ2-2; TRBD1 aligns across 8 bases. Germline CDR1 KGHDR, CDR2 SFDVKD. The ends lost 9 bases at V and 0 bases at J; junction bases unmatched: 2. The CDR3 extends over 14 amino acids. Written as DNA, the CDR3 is TGTGCCACCGAGGGACAGGCGAACACCGGGGAGCTGTTTTTT. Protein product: CATEGQANTGELFF.

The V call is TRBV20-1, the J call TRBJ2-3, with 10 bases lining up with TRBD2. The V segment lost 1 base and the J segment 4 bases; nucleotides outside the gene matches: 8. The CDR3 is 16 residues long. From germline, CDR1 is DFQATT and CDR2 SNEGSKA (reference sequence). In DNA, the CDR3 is TGCAGTGCTAGAGGGATAGCGGGGGGAAGGGCAGATACGCAGTATTTT. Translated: CSARGIAGGRADTQYF.

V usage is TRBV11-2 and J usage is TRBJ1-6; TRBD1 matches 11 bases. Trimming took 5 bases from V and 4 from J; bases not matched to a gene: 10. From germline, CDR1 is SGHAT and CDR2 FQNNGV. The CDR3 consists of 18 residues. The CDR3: CASSRDGTGGSYNSPLHF. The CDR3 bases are TGTGCCAGCAGCCGCGATGGGACAGGGGGGTCTTATAATTCACCCCTCCACTTT.

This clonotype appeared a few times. CDR3 region: CASSLEADYGYTF. In DNA form, the CDR3 reads TGCGCCAGCAGCTTGGAGGCAGACTATGGCTACACCTTC. The V gene is TRBV5-1, the J gene TRBJ1-2; unclear D gene. CDR3 length: 13 amino acids. With 0 bases removed from V and 3 bases from J, the gap between germline ends came to 6 bases. Germline CDR1 and CDR2: SGHRS and YFSETQ.

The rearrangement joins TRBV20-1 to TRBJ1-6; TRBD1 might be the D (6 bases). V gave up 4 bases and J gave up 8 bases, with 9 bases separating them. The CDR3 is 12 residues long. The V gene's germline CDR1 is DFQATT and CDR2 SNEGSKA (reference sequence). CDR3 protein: CSATGADSPLHF. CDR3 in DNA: TGCAGTGCTACAGGGGCGGATTCACCCCTCCACTTT.

CDR3 protein: CASSPGIRETQYF. CDR3 nucleotides: TGTGCCAGCAGCCCCGGGATAAGAGAGACCCAGTACTTC. The J gene is TRBJ2-5, the V gene TRBV7-9; possibly TRBD2 for D (5 bases). Trimming pared 5 bases from V and 4 bases from J, leaving 11 bases between. The CDR3 spans 13 residues. Germline V CDR1 and CDR2: SEHNR, FQNEAQ (reference sequence).

This CDR3 is CSARGRGTYEQYF. CDR3 DNA: TGCAGTGCTAGGGGGCGCGGTACGTACGAGCAGTACTTC. The J gene is TRBJ2-7, the V gene TRBV20-1; D may be TRBD1 (5 bases). The length of the CDR3 is 13 residues. Trimming removed 3 bases from V and 4 bases from J, with 13 bases in between. The V gene's germline CDR1 is DFQATT and CDR2 SNEGSKA (reference sequence).

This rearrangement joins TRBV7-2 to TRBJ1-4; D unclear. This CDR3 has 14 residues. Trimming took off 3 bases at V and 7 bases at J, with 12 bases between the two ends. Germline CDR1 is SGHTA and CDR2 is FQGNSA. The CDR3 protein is CASSFGSFGEKLFF. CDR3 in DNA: TGTGCCAGCAGCTTCGGGAGCTTTGGTGAAAAACTGTTTTTT.

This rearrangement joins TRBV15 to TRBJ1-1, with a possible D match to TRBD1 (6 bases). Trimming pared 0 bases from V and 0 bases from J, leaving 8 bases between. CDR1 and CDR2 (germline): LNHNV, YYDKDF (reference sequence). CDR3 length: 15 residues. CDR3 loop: CATSRDRTVNTEAFF. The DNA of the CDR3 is TGTGCCACCAGCAGAGATCGGACAGTGAACACTGAAGCTTTCTTT.

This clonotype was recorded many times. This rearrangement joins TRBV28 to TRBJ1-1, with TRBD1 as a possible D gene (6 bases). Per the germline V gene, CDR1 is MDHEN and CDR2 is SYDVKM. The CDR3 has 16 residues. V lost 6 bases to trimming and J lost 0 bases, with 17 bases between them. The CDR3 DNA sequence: TGTGCCAGCAGAATCAGCGGGGGGCAGATGAACACTGAAGCTTTCTTT. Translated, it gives CASRISGGQMNTEAFF.

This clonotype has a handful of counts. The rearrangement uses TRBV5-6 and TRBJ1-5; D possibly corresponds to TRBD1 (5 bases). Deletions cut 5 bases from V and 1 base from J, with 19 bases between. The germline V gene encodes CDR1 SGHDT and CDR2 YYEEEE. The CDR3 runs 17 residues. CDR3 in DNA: TGTGCCAGCAGAGCTTGGGGGAAACCTCTCAGCAATCAGCCCCAGCATTTT. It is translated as CASRAWGKPLSNQPQHF.

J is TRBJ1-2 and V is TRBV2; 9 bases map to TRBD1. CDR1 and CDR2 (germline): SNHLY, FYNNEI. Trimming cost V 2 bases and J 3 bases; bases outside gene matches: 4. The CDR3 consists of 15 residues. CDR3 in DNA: TGTGCCAGCAGTGAACCGGGACAGGGAGACTATGGCTACACCTTC. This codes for CASSEPGQGDYGYTF.

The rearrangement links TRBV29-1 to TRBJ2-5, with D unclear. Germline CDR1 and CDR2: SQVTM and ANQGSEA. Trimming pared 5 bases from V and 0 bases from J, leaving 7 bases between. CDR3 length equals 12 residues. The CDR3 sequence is CSVRLYQETQYF. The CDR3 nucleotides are TGCAGCGTTCGCTTGTACCAAGAGACCCAGTACTTC.

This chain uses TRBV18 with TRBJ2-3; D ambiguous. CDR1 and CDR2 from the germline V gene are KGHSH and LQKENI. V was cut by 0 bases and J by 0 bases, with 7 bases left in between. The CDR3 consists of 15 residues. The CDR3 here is CASSPPSESTDTQYF. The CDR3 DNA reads TGTGCCAGCTCACCACCATCTGAGAGCACAGATACGCAGTATTTT.

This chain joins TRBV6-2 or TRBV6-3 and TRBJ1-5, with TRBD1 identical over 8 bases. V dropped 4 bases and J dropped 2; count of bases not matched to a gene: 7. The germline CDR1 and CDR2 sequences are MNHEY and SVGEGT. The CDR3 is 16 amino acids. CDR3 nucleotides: TGTGCCAGCAGTTCCTTGCAACAGGGGGGCAATCAGCCCCAGCATTTT. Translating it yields CASSSLQQGGNQPQHF.

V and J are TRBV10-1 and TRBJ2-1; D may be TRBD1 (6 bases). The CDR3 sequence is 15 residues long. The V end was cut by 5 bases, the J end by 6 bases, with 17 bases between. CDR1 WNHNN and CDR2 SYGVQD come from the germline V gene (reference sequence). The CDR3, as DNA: TGCGCCAGCAGTTTTGGACAGTACCCGAGCAATGAGCAGTTCTTC. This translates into CASSFGQYPSNEQFF.

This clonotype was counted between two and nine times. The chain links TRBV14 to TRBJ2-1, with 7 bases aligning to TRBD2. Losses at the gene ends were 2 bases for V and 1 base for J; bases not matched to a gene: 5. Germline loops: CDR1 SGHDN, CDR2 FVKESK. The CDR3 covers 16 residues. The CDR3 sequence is CASSQSLAESYNEQFF. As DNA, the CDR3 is TGTGCCAGCAGCCAAAGTCTAGCGGAATCCTACAATGAGCAGTTCTTC.

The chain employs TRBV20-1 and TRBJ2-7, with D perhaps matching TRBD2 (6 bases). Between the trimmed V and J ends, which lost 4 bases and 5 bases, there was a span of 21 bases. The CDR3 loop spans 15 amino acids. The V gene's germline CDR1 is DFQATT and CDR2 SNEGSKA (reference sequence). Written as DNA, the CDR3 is TGCAGTGCTAACCCGGGACTCAGCTCATCCCACGAGCAGTACTTC. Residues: CSANPGLSSSHEQYF.

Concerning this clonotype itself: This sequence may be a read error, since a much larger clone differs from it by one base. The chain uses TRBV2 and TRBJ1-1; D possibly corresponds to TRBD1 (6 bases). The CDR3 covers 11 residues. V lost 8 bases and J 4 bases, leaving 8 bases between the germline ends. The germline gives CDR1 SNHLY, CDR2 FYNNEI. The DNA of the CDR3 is TGTGCCAGCCGAGGGGGCACTGAAGCTTTCTTT. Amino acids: CASRGGTEAFF.